This TCR beta chain was recorded in a study of blood T cell repertoires in COVID-19. After removal of 2 bases from V and 6 bases from J, the junction contained 8 bases not matched to a gene. CDR1 and CDR2 from the germline V gene are SGHKS and YYEKEE (reference sequence). This CDR3 is built from 16 residues. TCRdb's copy holds only in-frame clones and misses some; the assay was immunoSEQ multiplex PCR. The sample has around 90,000 clones, over 80% seen once; the top ten hold approximately 12%. What was sequenced was peripheral blood. The receptor was derived from a woman between 65 and 79 years old with active or convalescent COVID-19. The V gene is TRBV5-5, the J gene TRBJ1-4; 9 bases match TRBD1. The CDR3 sequence is CASSFIPGQGDEKLFF. The CDR3 DNA follows: TGTGCCAGCAGCTTCATACCGGGACAGGGTGATGAAAAACTGTTTTTT.